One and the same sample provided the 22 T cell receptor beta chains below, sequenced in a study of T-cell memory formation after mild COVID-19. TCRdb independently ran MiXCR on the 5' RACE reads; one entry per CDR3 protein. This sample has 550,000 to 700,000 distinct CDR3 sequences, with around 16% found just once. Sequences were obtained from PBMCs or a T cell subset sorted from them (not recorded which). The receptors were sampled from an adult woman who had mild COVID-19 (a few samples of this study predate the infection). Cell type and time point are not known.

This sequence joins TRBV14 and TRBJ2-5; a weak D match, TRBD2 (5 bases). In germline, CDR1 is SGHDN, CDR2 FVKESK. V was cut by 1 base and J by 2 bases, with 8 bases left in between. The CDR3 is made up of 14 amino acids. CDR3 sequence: CASSQVGGQETQYF. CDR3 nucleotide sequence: TGTGCCAGCAGCCAAGTTGGCGGGCAAGAGACCCAGTACTTC. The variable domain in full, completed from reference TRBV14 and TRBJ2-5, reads EAGVTQFPSHSVIEKGQTVTLRCDPISGHDNLYWYRRVMGKEIKFLLHFVKESKQDESGMPNNRFLAERTGGTYSTLKVQPAELEDSGVYFCASSQVGGQETQYFGPGTRLLVL.

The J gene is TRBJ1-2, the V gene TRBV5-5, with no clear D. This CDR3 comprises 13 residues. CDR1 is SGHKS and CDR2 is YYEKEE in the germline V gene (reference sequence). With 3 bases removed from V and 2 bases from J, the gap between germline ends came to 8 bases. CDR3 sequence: CASSWQPNYGYTF. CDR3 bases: TGTGCCAGCAGCTGGCAGCCCAACTATGGCTACACCTTC.

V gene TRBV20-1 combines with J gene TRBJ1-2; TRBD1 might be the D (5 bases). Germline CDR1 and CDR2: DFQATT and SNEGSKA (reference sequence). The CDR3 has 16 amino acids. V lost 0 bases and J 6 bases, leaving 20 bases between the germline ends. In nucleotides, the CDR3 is TGCAGTGCTAGAGATCGGTCCGGACTGGGGGAGAATGGCTACACCTTC. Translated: CSARDRSGLGENGYTF.

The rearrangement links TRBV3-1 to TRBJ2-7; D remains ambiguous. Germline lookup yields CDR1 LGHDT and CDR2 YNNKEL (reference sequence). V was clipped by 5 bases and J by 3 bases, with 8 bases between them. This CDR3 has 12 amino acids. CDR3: CASSETRYEQYF. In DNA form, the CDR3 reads TGTGCCAGCAGCGAGACACGCTACGAGCAGTACTTC.

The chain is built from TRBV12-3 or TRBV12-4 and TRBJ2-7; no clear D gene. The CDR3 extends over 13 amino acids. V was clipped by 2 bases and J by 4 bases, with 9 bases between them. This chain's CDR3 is CASSLYLRYEQYF. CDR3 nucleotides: TGTGCCAGCAGTTTATATCTTAGGTACGAGCAGTACTTC.

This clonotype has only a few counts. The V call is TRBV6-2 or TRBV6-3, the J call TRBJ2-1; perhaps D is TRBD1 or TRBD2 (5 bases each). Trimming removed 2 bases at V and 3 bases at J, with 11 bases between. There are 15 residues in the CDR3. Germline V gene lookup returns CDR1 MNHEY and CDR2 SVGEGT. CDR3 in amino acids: CASSYLGPVYNEQFF. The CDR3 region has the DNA TGTGCCAGCAGTTACCTGGGACCAGTCTACAATGAGCAGTTCTTC.

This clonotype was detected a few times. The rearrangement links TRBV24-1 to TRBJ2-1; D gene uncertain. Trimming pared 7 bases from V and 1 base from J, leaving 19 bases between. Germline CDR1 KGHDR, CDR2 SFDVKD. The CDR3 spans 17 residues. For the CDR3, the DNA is TGTGCCACCAGCCCTTCATGGGCCCCTACTTCCTACAATGAGCAGTTCTTC. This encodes CATSPSWAPTSYNEQFF.

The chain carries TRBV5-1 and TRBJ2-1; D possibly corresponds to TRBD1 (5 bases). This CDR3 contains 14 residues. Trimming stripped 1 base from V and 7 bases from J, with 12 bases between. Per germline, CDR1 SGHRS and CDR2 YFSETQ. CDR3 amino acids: CASSLKGPGNEQFF. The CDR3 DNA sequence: TGCGCCAGCAGCTTGAAGGGGCCTGGGAATGAGCAGTTCTTC. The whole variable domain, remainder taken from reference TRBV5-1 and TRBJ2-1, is KAGVTQTPRYLIKTRGQQVTLSCSPISGHRSVSWYQQTPGQGLQFLFEYFSETQRNKGNFPGRFSGRQFSNSRSEMNVSTLELGDSALYLCASSLKGPGNEQFFGPGTRLTVL.

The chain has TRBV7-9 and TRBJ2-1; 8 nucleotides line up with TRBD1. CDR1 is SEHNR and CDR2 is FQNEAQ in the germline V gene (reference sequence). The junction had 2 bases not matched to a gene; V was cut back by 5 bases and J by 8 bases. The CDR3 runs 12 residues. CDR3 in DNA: TGTGCCAGCAGCGACAGGGGCCATGAGCAGTTCTTC. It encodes CASSDRGHEQFF.

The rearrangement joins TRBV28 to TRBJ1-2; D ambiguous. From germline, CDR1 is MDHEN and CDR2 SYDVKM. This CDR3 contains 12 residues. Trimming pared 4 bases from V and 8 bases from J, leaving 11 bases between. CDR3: CASSSSGEGYTF. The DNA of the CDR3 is TGTGCCAGCAGTTCCAGCGGTGAGGGCTACACCTTC.

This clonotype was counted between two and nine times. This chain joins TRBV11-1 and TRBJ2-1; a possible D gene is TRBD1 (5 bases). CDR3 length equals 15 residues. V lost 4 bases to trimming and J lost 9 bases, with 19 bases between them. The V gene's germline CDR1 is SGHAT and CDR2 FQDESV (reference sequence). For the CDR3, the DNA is TGTGCCAGCAGCTCCCAAGGTAGCACAAGGGGTGAGCAGTTCTTC. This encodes CASSSQGSTRGEQFF.

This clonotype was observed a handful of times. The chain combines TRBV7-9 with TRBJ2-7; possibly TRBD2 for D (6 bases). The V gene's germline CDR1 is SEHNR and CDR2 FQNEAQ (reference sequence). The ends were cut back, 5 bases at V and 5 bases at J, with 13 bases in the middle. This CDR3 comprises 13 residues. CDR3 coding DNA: TGTGCCAGCAGCCCTCGGGAGTACGACGAGCAGTACTTC. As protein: CASSPREYDEQYF. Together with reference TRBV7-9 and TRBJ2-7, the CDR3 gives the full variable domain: DTGVSQNPRHKITKRGQNVTFRCDPISEHNRLYWYRQTLGQGPEFLTYFQNEAQLEKSRLLSDRFSAERPKGSFSTLEIQRTEQGDSAMYLCASSPREYDEQYFGPGTRLTVT.

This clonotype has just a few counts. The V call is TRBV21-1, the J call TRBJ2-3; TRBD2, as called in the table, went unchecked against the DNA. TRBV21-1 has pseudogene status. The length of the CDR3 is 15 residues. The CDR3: CASSSSKDGGDTQYF. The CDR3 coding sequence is TGTGCCAGCAGCTCCTCCAAGGACGGAGGAGATACGCAGTATTTT.

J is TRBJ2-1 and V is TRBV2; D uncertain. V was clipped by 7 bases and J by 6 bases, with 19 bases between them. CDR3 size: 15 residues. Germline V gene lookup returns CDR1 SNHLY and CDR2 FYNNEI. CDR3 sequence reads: CASTTDTLYGNEQFF. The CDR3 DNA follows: TGTGCCAGCACCACGGATACCCTTTACGGCAATGAGCAGTTCTTC.

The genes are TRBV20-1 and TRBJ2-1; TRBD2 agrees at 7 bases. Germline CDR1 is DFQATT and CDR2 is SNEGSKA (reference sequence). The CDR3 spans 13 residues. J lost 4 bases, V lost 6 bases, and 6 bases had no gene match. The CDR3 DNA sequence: TGCAGTGCGGGCCCTAGCGGATACAATGAGCAGTTCTTC. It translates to CSAGPSGYNEQFF.

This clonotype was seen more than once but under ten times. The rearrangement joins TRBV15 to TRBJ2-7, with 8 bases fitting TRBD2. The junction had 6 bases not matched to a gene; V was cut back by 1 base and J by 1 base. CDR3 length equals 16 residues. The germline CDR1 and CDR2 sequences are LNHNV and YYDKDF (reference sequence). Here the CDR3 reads CATSRGTSPRSYEQYF. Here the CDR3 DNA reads TGTGCCACCAGCAGAGGGACTAGCCCCAGGTCCTACGAGCAGTACTTC. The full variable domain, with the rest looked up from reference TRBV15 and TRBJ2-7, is DAMVIQNPRYQVTQFGKPVTLSCSQTLNHNVMYWYQQKSSQAPKLLFHYYDKDFNNEADTPDNFQSRRPNTSFCFLDIRSPGLGDTAMYLCATSRGTSPRSYEQYFGPGTRLTVT.

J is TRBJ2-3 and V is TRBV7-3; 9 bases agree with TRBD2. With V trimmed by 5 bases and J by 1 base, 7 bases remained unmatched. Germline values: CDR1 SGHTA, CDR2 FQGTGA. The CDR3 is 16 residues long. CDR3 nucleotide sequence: TGTGCCAGCAGCCCCACCCGGACTAGCGGCACAGATACGCAGTATTTT. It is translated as CASSPTRTSGTDTQYF.

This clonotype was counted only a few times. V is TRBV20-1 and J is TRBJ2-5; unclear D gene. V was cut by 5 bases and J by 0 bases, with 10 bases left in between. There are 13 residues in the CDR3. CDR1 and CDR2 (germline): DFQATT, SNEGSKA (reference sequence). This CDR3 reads CSAFDAYQETQYF. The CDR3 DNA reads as TGCAGTGCTTTCGACGCTTACCAAGAGACCCAGTACTTC.

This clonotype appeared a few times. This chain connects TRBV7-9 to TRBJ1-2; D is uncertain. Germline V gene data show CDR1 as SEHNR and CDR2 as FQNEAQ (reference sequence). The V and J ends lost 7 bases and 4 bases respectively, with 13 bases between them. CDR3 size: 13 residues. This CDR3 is CASTRPAAYGYTF. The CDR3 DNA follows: TGTGCCAGCACCCGACCGGCAGCCTATGGCTACACCTTC.

CDR3 sequence: CSAESGTEAFF. Here the CDR3 DNA reads TGCAGCGCCGAAAGTGGCACTGAAGCTTTCTTT. The chain links TRBV29-1 to TRBJ1-1; D gene ambiguous. This CDR3 has 11 amino acids. CDR1 and CDR2 from the germline V gene are SQVTM and ANQGSEA. Trimming pared 7 bases from V and 4 bases from J, leaving 10 bases between. Using reference TRBV29-1 and TRBJ1-1 for the parts outside the CDR3, the full variable domain is SAVISQKPSRDICQRGTSLTIQCQVDSQVTMMFWYRQQPGQSLTLIATANQGSEATYESGFVIDKFPISRPNLTFSTLTVSNMSPEDSSIYLCSAESGTEAFFGQGTRLTVV.

The CDR3 DNA sequence: TGCGCCAGCAGCGTCGCGACGACAGGTGGCGAGCAGTACTTC. It is translated as CASSVATTGGEQYF. The chain carries TRBV5-1 and TRBJ2-7; possibly TRBD1 for D (6 bases). The CDR3 consists of 14 residues. Trimming stripped 4 bases from V and 6 bases from J, with 17 bases between. Germline CDR1 is SGHRS and CDR2 is YFSETQ. Full variable domain (remainder filled in from reference TRBV5-1 and TRBJ2-7): KAGVTQTPRYLIKTRGQQVTLSCSPISGHRSVSWYQQTPGQGLQFLFEYFSETQRNKGNFPGRFSGRQFSNSRSEMNVSTLELGDSALYLCASSVATTGGEQYFGPGTRLTVT.

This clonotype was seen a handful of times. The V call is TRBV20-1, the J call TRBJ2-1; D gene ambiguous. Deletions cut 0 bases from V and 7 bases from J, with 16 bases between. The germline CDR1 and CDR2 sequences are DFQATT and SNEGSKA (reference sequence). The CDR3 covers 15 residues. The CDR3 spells CSARDPPRLKNEQFF. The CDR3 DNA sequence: TGCAGTGCTAGAGATCCCCCGAGGCTAAAAAATGAGCAGTTCTTC.